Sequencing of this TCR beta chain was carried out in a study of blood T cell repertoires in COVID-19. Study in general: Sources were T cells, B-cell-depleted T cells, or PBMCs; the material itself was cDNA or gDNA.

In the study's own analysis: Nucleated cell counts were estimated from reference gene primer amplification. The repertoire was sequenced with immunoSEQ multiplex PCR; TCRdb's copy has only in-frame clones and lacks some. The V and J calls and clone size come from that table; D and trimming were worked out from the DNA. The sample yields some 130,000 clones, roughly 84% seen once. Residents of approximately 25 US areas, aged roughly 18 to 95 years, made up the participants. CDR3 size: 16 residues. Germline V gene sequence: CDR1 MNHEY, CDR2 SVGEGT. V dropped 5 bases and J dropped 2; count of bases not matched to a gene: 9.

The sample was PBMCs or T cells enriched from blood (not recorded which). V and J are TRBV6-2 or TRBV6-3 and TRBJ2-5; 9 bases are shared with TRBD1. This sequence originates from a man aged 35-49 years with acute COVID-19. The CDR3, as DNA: TGTGCCAGCAGTGTAAACCGACAGGGGGAACAAGAGACCCAGTACTTC. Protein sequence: CASSVNRQGEQETQYF.